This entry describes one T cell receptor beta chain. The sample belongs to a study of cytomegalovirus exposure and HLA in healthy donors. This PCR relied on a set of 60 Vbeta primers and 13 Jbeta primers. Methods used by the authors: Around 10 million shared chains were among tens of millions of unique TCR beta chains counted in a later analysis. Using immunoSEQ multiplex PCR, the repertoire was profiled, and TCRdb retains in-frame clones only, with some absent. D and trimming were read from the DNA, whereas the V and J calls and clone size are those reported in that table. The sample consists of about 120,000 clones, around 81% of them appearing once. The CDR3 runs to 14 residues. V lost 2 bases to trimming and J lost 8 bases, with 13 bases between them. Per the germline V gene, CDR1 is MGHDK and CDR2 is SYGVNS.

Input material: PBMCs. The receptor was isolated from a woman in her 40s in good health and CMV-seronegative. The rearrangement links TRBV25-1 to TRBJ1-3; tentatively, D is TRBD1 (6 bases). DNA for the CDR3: TGTGCCAGCAGTGAAAACAGGGATATGGACACCATATATTTT. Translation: CASSENRDMDTIYF.